These 30 T cell receptor beta chains were all obtained from the same sample, sequenced in a study of cytomegalovirus exposure and HLA in healthy donors. 60 Vbeta and 13 Jbeta primers were used in PCR. The table came from immunoSEQ multiplex PCR; TCRdb's copy has only in-frame clones and leaves some out. The sample lists some 120,000 clones; 83% were seen once. The material sequenced was PBMCs. The receptor set was obtained from a woman in her 40s in good health and CMV-seropositive.

CDR3 nucleotide sequence: TGTGCCTGGAACTCGGGTAGCAATCAGCCCCAGCATTTT. Translated: CAWNSGSNQPQHF. This sequence joins TRBV30 and TRBJ1-5; D not resolved. The germline gives CDR1 GTSNPN, CDR2 SVGIG (reference sequence). Trimming cost V 4 bases and J 0 bases, with 7 bases left between them. The CDR3 spans 13 residues.

Here the CDR3 reads CARSPGTSGRREQFF. CDR3 nucleotide sequence: TGTGCCAGAAGCCCTGGGACTAGCGGGAGACGGGAGCAGTTCTTC. The gene calls are TRBV5-3 and TRBJ2-1; TRBD2 agrees at 14 bases. TRBV5-3 is designated an ORF whose function remains uncertain. Trimming cost V 4 bases and J 10 bases; bases outside gene matches: 7. The CDR3 runs 15 residues.

Details on this clone: One end of the junction does not line up with germline, which may come from a read error. This chain uses TRBV6-5 with TRBJ2-7; maybe TRBD2 (6 bases). Germline CDR1 reads MNHEY; CDR2 reads SVGAGI. CDR3 length equals 15 residues. CDR3 sequence (DNA): TGTACCAGCAGTTACTCCCGGGACTCTTCCTACGAGCAGTACTTC. Its protein product is CTSSYSRDSSYEQYF.

The chain combines TRBV7-8 with TRBJ2-7; tentative D call: TRBD2 (5 bases). CDR1 is SGHVS, CDR2 FQNEAQ, per germline. This CDR3 spans 14 amino acids. Deletions cut 5 bases from V and 2 bases from J, with 13 bases between. CDR3 region: CASSVRADPYEQYF. The CDR3 nucleotides are TGTGCCAGCAGCGTTAGAGCGGACCCCTACGAGCAGTACTTC.

The V and J genes are TRBV18 and TRBJ1-5; D unclear. The ends were cut back, 5 bases at V and 0 bases at J, with 14 bases in the middle. Germline CDR1 KGHSH, CDR2 LQKENI. This CDR3 region has 16 residues. CDR3 amino acids: CASSLEMTYSNQPQHF. CDR3 DNA: TGTGCCAGCTCATTAGAGATGACATATAGCAATCAGCCCCAGCATTTT.

This clone occurred once. This chain connects TRBV28 to TRBJ2-1; 8 bases align to TRBD2. The germline gives CDR1 MDHEN, CDR2 SYDVKM. V shed 7 bases and J 4 bases; nucleotides not matched to a gene: 9. The CDR3 runs 15 residues. The CDR3 DNA sequence: TGTGCCAGCAATAAGCGGGAGAGGGTTTACAATGAGCAGTTCTTC. Translating gives CASNKRERVYNEQFF. The whole variable domain, remainder taken from reference TRBV28 and TRBJ2-1, is DVKVTQSSRYLVKRTGEKVFLECVQDMDHENMFWYRQDPGLGLRLIYFSYDVKMKEKGDIPEGYSVSREKKERFSLILESASTNQTSMYLCASNKRERVYNEQFFGPGTRLTVL.

CDR3: CASSSSPGLAAGNEQFF. The CDR3 DNA is TGTGCCAGCAGCTCCTCCCCTGGACTAGCCGCGGGTAATGAGCAGTTCTTC. The chain couples TRBV7-8 to TRBJ2-1; 8 bases are a match to TRBD2. The J segment lost 7 bases and the V segment lost 4 bases, leaving 15 bases of the junction unmatched. CDR1 is SGHVS and CDR2 is FQNEAQ in the germline V gene. The CDR3 totals 17 residues.

The CDR3 spells CASSETGTSDGETQYF. CDR3 DNA: TGTGCCAGCAGTGAAACCGGGACTAGCGACGGGGAGACCCAGTACTTC. This rearrangement joins TRBV6-1 to TRBJ2-5; 10 positions agree with TRBD2. V was pared by 2 bases and J by 5 bases, with 8 bases of the junction left unmatched. Germline values: CDR1 MNHNS, CDR2 SASEGT. The CDR3 is 16 amino acids.

This clone was seen more than once but under ten times. This rearrangement joins TRBV28 to TRBJ2-4; 8 bases map to TRBD1. This CDR3 is built from 17 residues. With 5 bases clipped from V and 1 base from J, the junction kept 10 bases outside the gene matches. Germline values: CDR1 MDHEN, CDR2 SYDVKM. CDR3 amino acids: CASSTRTGWVAKNIQYF. For the CDR3, the DNA is TGTGCCAGCAGTACTCGGACAGGGTGGGTGGCCAAAAACATTCAGTACTTC.

V usage is TRBV4-2 and J usage is TRBJ2-2; no clear D. The CDR3 runs to 13 residues. The germline V gene has CDR1 LGHNA and CDR2 YNFKEQ. V lost 0 bases and J lost 6, with 5 bases in between. CDR3 sequence reads: CASSQEQSGELFF. As DNA, the CDR3 is TGTGCCAGCAGCCAAGAACAGTCCGGGGAGCTGTTTTTT.

CDR3 DNA sequence: TGTGCCAGCAGTAGGACTAGCGGCCCTCGAGCCAATGAGCAGTTCTTC. Amino acids: CASSRTSGPRANEQFF. The V gene is TRBV27, the J gene TRBJ2-1; 10 bases fit TRBD2. J gave up 6 bases and V 5 bases, and 10 bases lay outside the gene matches. Germline CDR1 is MNHEY and CDR2 is SMNVEV (reference sequence). This CDR3 contains 16 residues.

V is TRBV2 and J is TRBJ2-7, with 9 positions matching TRBD2. Germline V gives CDR1 SNHLY, CDR2 FYNNEI. This CDR3 comprises 16 residues. V shed 3 bases, J shed 0 bases, and the junction held 6 bases outside the gene matches. The CDR3 sequence: CASSEIQLAGSYEQYF. CDR3 DNA sequence: TGTGCCAGCAGTGAGATACAACTAGCGGGCTCCTACGAGCAGTACTTC.

This chain connects TRBV6-5 to TRBJ1-6; tentative D call: TRBD1 (6 bases). V was shortened by 6 bases and J by 9 bases, with 12 bases between the two germline ends. CDR3 length: 13 residues. CDR1 and CDR2 (germline): MNHEY, SVGAGI. CDR3 residues: CASRSQGGSPLHF. In DNA form, the CDR3 reads TGTGCCAGCAGATCACAGGGCGGTTCACCCCTCCACTTT.

The rearrangement links TRBV7-2 to TRBJ1-5, with a weak D call TRBD1 (6 bases). Per germline, CDR1 SGHTA and CDR2 FQGNSA. CDR3 length: 15 residues. V lost 2 bases and J lost 0, with 8 bases in between. CDR3 DNA: TGTGCCAGCAGCTTACAGGGGTATAGCAATCAGCCCCAGCATTTT. Residues: CASSLQGYSNQPQHF.

A remark on this clone: The sample holds other DNA sequences that translate to the same CDR3. CDR3 nucleotide sequence: TGTGCCAGCAGTCGACAGGGCCCCTACGAGCAGTACTTC. This encodes CASSRQGPYEQYF. The V call is TRBV2, the J call TRBJ2-7; 7 bases fit TRBD1. J was trimmed by 2 bases and V by 5 bases; bases with no gene match: 3. The germline CDR1 and CDR2 sequences are SNHLY and FYNNEI. This CDR3 has 13 residues.

The chain combines TRBV6-4 with TRBJ2-2; no reliable D call. Germline V gives CDR1 MRHNA, CDR2 SNTAGT. The CDR3 runs 15 residues. Trimming took 4 bases from V and 4 from J, leaving 13 bases between them. The CDR3 loop reads CASSVGATFTGELFF. Here the CDR3 DNA reads TGTGCCAGCAGTGTAGGAGCGACTTTCACCGGGGAGCTGTTTTTT.

CDR3 sequence (DNA): TGTGCCAGCAGCCCCACCTGGACAGGGGTCTACGAGCAGTACTTC. Amino acid sequence: CASSPTWTGVYEQYF. The rearrangement joins TRBV6-1 to TRBJ2-7, with 9 nucleotides matching TRBD1. Losses at the gene ends were 6 bases for V and 3 bases for J; bases not matched to a gene: 9. This CDR3 is 15 amino acids long. Per the germline V gene, CDR1 is MNHNS and CDR2 is SASEGT.

The chain couples TRBV19 to TRBJ2-1; maybe TRBD1 (5 bases). V was pared by 5 bases and J by 5 bases, with 13 bases between. The germline V gene has CDR1 LNHDA and CDR2 SQIVND (reference sequence). The CDR3 covers 14 residues. In DNA form, the CDR3 reads TGTGCCAGTAGTGTCCAGGGAATCGACAATGAGCAGTTCTTC. Its protein product is CASSVQGIDNEQFF.

The chain has TRBV7-9 and TRBJ2-7; unclear D gene. Germline CDR1 and CDR2: SEHNR and FQNEAQ (reference sequence). This CDR3 region has 16 residues. Trimming took 4 bases from V and 4 from J, leaving 20 bases between them. The CDR3, as DNA: TGTGCCAGCAGCTCGAATGACATCCCGCCACTTTACGAGCAGTACTTC. It yields the protein CASSSNDIPPLYEQYF.

The chain links TRBV27 to TRBJ1-1, with 12 bases matching TRBD1. CDR3 length: 18 amino acids. Germline assignment: CDR1 MNHEY and CDR2 SMNVEV (reference sequence). The ends lost 6 bases at V and 3 bases at J; junction bases unmatched: 14. CDR3 protein: CASRKKPGQGALDTEAFF. The CDR3 DNA reads as TGTGCCAGCAGGAAGAAGCCGGGACAGGGGGCCCTTGACACTGAAGCTTTCTTT.

The chain links TRBV28 to TRBJ1-1; no clear D. Germline lookup yields CDR1 MDHEN and CDR2 SYDVKM. Trimming took off 4 bases at V and 7 bases at J, with 10 bases between the two ends. The CDR3 runs to 12 residues. The CDR3 region has the DNA TGTGCCAGCAGTTCCCGCGGCCTTGAAGCTTTCTTT. This encodes CASSSRGLEAFF.

This chain uses TRBV7-9 with TRBJ2-7; weak D call: TRBD2 (6 bases). This CDR3 spans 13 amino acids. Trimming took 5 bases from V and 1 from J, leaving 9 bases between them. CDR1 is SEHNR and CDR2 is FQNEAQ in the germline V gene (reference sequence). CDR3 sequence: CASSNRGSYEQYF. DNA of the CDR3: TGTGCCAGCAGCAATCGGGGGTCCTACGAGCAGTACTTC.

The V call is TRBV6-1, the J call TRBJ1-3, with 7 positions matching TRBD1. Germline V lookup: CDR1 MNHNS, CDR2 SASEGT. Germline trimming cut 5 bases from V and 4 bases from J; bases unmatched to any gene: 8. The CDR3 is 15 residues long. The CDR3 sequence: CASSKTGVSGNTIYF. The CDR3 nucleotides are TGTGCCAGCAGTAAAACAGGGGTATCAGGAAACACCATATATTTT.

This chain's CDR3 is CASAGTWAVSSYEQYF. As DNA, the CDR3 is TGTGCCAGCGCTGGGACATGGGCGGTGAGCTCCTACGAGCAGTACTTC. V usage is TRBV27 and J usage is TRBJ2-7; a possible D gene is TRBD1 (6 bases). With 8 bases removed from V and 0 bases from J, the gap between germline ends came to 20 bases. The V gene's germline CDR1 is MNHEY and CDR2 SMNVEV (reference sequence). The CDR3 is 16 residues long.

This chain uses TRBV28 with TRBJ1-5; TRBD1 agrees at 7 bases. Germline values: CDR1 MDHEN, CDR2 SYDVKM. This CDR3 comprises 15 residues. The V gene end was trimmed by 5 bases and the J gene end by 7 bases; junction bases not matched to a gene: 11. The CDR3 bases are TGTGCCAGCAGTCCTACAGGGGTGATAGAACAGCCCCAGCATTTT. Translating it yields CASSPTGVIEQPQHF. Drawing the rest from reference TRBV28 and TRBJ1-5, the complete variable domain is DVKVTQSSRYLVKRTGEKVFLECVQDMDHENMFWYRQDPGLGLRLIYFSYDVKMKEKGDIPEGYSVSREKKERFSLILESASTNQTSMYLCASSPTGVIEQPQHFGDGTRLSIL.

This clone is a singleton in its sample. The chain links TRBV10-2 to TRBJ1-5, with TRBD1 as a possible D gene (5 bases). V dropped 6 bases and J dropped 6 bases, with 12 bases sitting between them. The CDR3 covers 13 residues. Germline V gene sequence: CDR1 WSHSY, CDR2 SAAADI. The CDR3 sequence is CASSQGLAQPQHF. In DNA form, the CDR3 reads TGCGCCAGCAGCCAGGGTTTGGCTCAGCCCCAGCATTTT.

This clone occurred once. V gene TRBV5-1 combines with J gene TRBJ2-1; 7 nucleotides align to TRBD2. Germline CDR1 is SGHRS and CDR2 is YFSETQ. V lost 2 bases and J lost 3; bases outside the gene matches: 8. This CDR3 spans 16 amino acids. This CDR3 reads CASSFDRLADYNEQFF. The CDR3 DNA reads TGCGCCAGCAGCTTTGATAGGCTAGCGGACTACAATGAGCAGTTCTTC.

V and J are TRBV6-5 and TRBJ2-3; D might be TRBD2 (6 bases). This CDR3 region has 16 residues. With 0 bases removed from V and 1 base from J, the gap between germline ends came to 11 bases. Per the germline V gene, CDR1 is MNHEY and CDR2 is SVGAGI. CDR3 in amino acids: CASSYSIPGGTDTQYF. CDR3 in DNA: TGTGCCAGCAGTTACTCTATCCCGGGAGGCACAGATACGCAGTATTTT.

This clone has only one observation. The rearrangement links TRBV5-6 to TRBJ2-1, with 9 nucleotides matching TRBD2. This CDR3 comprises 17 residues. The J segment lost 0 bases and the V segment lost 4 bases, leaving 8 bases of the junction unmatched. Germline loops: CDR1 SGHDT, CDR2 YYEEEE. Written as DNA, the CDR3 is TGTGCCAGCAGCCGCAGCGGGAGGCAAATCTCCTACAATGAGCAGTTCTTC. Protein product: CASSRSGRQISYNEQFF.

This chain connects TRBV5-1 to TRBJ1-1, with a weak D call TRBD1 (6 bases). The germline V gene has CDR1 SGHRS and CDR2 YFSETQ. The CDR3 spans 16 residues. V was shortened by 0 bases and J by 1 base, with 13 bases between the two germline ends. CDR3 bases: TGCGCCAGCAGCTTGGACCCAGGACAGAAGAACACTGAAGCTTTCTTT. It codes for CASSLDPGQKNTEAFF. The complete variable domain, with remaining parts taken from reference TRBV5-1 and TRBJ1-1, reads KAGVTQTPRYLIKTRGQQVTLSCSPISGHRSVSWYQQTPGQGLQFLFEYFSETQRNKGNFPGRFSGRQFSNSRSEMNVSTLELGDSALYLCASSLDPGQKNTEAFFGQGTRLTVV.